These 12 T cell receptor beta chains share one sample of origin, sequenced in a study of shared clonotypes between healthy human individuals. Using immunoSEQ multiplex PCR, the repertoire was profiled, and TCRdb retains in-frame clones only, with some absent. The data contain just over 2,000,000 clones, roughly 95% of them seen just once; the ten biggest clones take up 0.13%. Specimen: naive CD4+ T cells sorted from blood. The subset was: CD45RA+ positively selected. These receptors were collected from a man aged 18 to 29 in good health.

V is TRBV7-9 and J is TRBJ2-5; D uncertain. The CDR3 is 13 amino acids. Trimming removed 4 bases from V and 5 bases from J, with 11 bases in between. The V gene's germline CDR1 is SEHNR and CDR2 FQNEAQ (reference sequence). CDR3 in DNA: TGTGCCAGCAGCTCGATCTATGTTGAGACCCAGTACTTC. Encoded protein: CASSSIYVETQYF.

The V gene is TRBV28, the J gene TRBJ1-5, with TRBD1 identical over 7 bases. The CDR3 has 17 amino acids. CDR1 is MDHEN and CDR2 is SYDVKM in the germline V gene. The ends lost 4 bases at V and 6 bases at J; junction bases unmatched: 15. The CDR3 loop is CASSSPGQVGGIQPQHF. The CDR3 DNA follows: TGTGCCAGCAGTTCCCCCGGACAGGTTGGGGGTATTCAGCCCCAGCATTTT. The full variable domain, its missing parts supplied by reference TRBV28 and TRBJ1-5, is DVKVTQSSRYLVKRTGEKVFLECVQDMDHENMFWYRQDPGLGLRLIYFSYDVKMKEKGDIPEGYSVSREKKERFSLILESASTNQTSMYLCASSSPGQVGGIQPQHFGDGTRLSIL.

The rearrangement links TRBV30 to TRBJ1-3, with D unresolved. The CDR3 extends over 13 amino acids. Germline-derived CDR1 and CDR2 are GTSNPN and SVGIG (reference sequence). Trimming removed 4 bases at V and 4 bases at J, with 11 bases between. The CDR3 DNA follows: TGTGCCTGGAATCCTGGTCAGGGAAACACCATATATTTT. Amino acids: CAWNPGQGNTIYF. Filled out from reference TRBV30 and TRBJ1-3, the complete variable domain reads SQTIHQWPATLVQPVGSPLSLECTVEGTSNPNLYWYRQAAGRGLQLLFYSVGIGQISSEVPQNLSASRPQDRQFILSSKKLLLSDSGFYLCAWNPGQGNTIYFGEGSWLTVV.

Regarding this clone: Other nucleotide sequences in the sample specify the same CDR3. The V and J genes are TRBV5-1 and TRBJ2-2; D not certain. This CDR3 region has 12 residues. CDR1 SGHRS and CDR2 YFSETQ come from the germline V gene. Trimming removed 0 bases at V and 8 bases at J, with 5 bases between. The CDR3 spells CASSLVGGELFF. CDR3 in DNA: TGCGCCAGCAGCTTGGTCGGTGGGGAGCTGTTTTTT. The variable domain in full, with the rest retrieved from reference TRBV5-1 and TRBJ2-2, is KAGVTQTPRYLIKTRGQQVTLSCSPISGHRSVSWYQQTPGQGLQFLFEYFSETQRNKGNFPGRFSGRQFSNSRSEMNVSTLELGDSALYLCASSLVGGELFFGEGSRLTVL.

The chain is built from TRBV28 and TRBJ1-1; perhaps TRBD1 as D (6 bases). The germline CDR1 and CDR2 sequences are MDHEN and SYDVKM. This CDR3 is built from 13 residues. The V and J ends lost 8 bases and 5 bases respectively, with 15 bases between them. CDR3 amino acids: CASGTTGKTEAFF. The CDR3, as DNA: TGTGCCAGCGGGACTACAGGGAAGACTGAAGCTTTCTTT.

This chain links TRBV6-5 with TRBJ1-3; D is unclear. The germline V gene has CDR1 MNHEY and CDR2 SVGAGI. This CDR3 is built from 14 residues. Between the trimmed V and J ends, which lost 8 bases and 0 bases, there was a span of 11 bases. The CDR3 DNA reads TGTGCCAGCGGGTCTCCCGCCTCTGGAAACACCATATATTTT. It yields the protein CASGSPASGNTIYF.

V usage is TRBV5-6 and J usage is TRBJ2-1, with TRBD1 identical over 8 bases. The junction had 6 bases not matched to a gene; V was cut back by 4 bases and J by 3 bases. Germline CDR1 SGHDT, CDR2 YYEEEE. This CDR3 region has 15 residues. The CDR3 region is CASSLGQGHYNEQFF. CDR3 nucleotides: TGTGCCAGCAGCCTCGGACAGGGCCACTACAATGAGCAGTTCTTC.

The chain joins TRBV30 to TRBJ1-2; TRBD1 is a possible D gene (6 bases). The V end lost 0 bases, the J end lost 7 bases, and 9 bases lay between the germline ends. CDR1 is GTSNPN and CDR2 is SVGIG in the germline V gene (reference sequence). This CDR3 region has 12 residues. The CDR3 DNA reads as TGTGCCTGGAGTGTCACAGGGCTTGGCTACACCTTC. This codes for CAWSVTGLGYTF.

The genes are TRBV2 and TRBJ2-7; the D gene is possibly TRBD2 (7 bases). The CDR3 has 14 residues. Germline lookup yields CDR1 SNHLY and CDR2 FYNNEI. Deletions cut 4 bases from V and 3 bases from J, with 13 bases between. This CDR3 reads CASSVPGGLYEQYF. For the CDR3, the DNA is TGTGCCAGCAGTGTTCCCGGGGGGCTCTACGAGCAGTACTTC.

The chain carries TRBV6-5 and TRBJ2-5; 9 nucleotides match TRBD1. This CDR3 contains 14 residues. Trimming at V came to 8 bases and at J to 5 bases, leaving 9 bases not matched to a gene. Per the germline V gene, CDR1 is MNHEY and CDR2 is SVGAGI. The CDR3 coding sequence is TGTGCCAGCGCCGGGACAGGGATTGGGGAGACCCAGTACTTC. It is translated as CASAGTGIGETQYF.

The chain carries TRBV6-5 and TRBJ2-2, with a tentative D call TRBD2 (5 bases). This CDR3 spans 15 amino acids. CDR1 is MNHEY, CDR2 SVGAGI, per germline. Trimming removed 6 bases from V and 5 bases from J, with 16 bases in between. This CDR3 reads CASRDEGQVTGELFF. The CDR3 nucleotides are TGTGCCAGCAGGGACGAGGGCCAGGTAACCGGGGAGCTGTTTTTT.

The rearrangement links TRBV30 to TRBJ2-5; the D gene is possibly TRBD2 (7 bases). Gene TRBJ2-7 matches the end of the DNA better, so the J call may be wrong. The CDR3 is made up of 15 amino acids. Germline values: CDR1 GTSNPN, CDR2 SVGIG (reference sequence). CDR3 amino acids: CAWKGGIGRSYEQYF. CDR3 nucleotide sequence: TGTGCCTGGAAGGGGGGGATTGGCAGATCTTACGAGCAGTACTTC.